This T cell receptor beta chain was recovered during a study of cytomegalovirus exposure and HLA in healthy donors. Study-wide points: In a later analysis, CMV-associated beta chains were mostly HLA-associated, it appeared. In vitro checks showed that a few CMV-associated chains really do target CMV antigens. Certain sequence variants were highly shared and formed a cluster, and this cluster was likely a sequencing artifact. Most TCR sequences were rare, but some public TCRs occurred in many donors.

The primer mix had 60 Vbeta and 13 Jbeta primers. Profiling relied on immunoSEQ multiplex PCR, and the TCRdb table lists in-frame clones only, not all of them. The data contain 200,000 to 250,000 clones, 70% to 90% of them singletons. With respect to this clone: Antigen unknown.

Germline V lookup: CDR1 SGHNT, CDR2 YYREEE (reference sequence). This CDR3 has 17 amino acids. Trimming pared 3 bases from V and 0 bases from J, leaving 17 bases between. The sequence derives from a man aged 25-45 years in good health and CMV-seronegative. J is TRBJ2-3 and V is TRBV5-4, with D tentatively TRBD2 (7 bases). The specimen was PBMCs. CDR3 nucleotides: TGTGCCAGCAGCTGGGTCGGGGGGCCCCAAAGCACAGATACGCAGTATTTT. Its translation: CASSWVGGPQSTDTQYF.